The 5 T cell receptor beta chains below all came from one sample that was sequenced in a study of cytomegalovirus exposure and HLA in healthy donors (dated by TCRdb to 2017 to 2019). The protocol used for the library was the immunoSEQ multiplex PCR assay. The multiplex PCR relied on a mix of 60 forward primers for TCR Vbeta segments and 13 reverse primers for TCR Jbeta segments. TCRdb obtained this table from immuneACCESS and retained in-frame rearrangements with V and J assigned. These tables miss some clones; where compared with another copy, unresolved V genes account for less than half of the shortfall, and the remainder is unexplained. Here the sample has 150,000 to 200,000 clones; around 85% occur a single time. The top ten clonotypes cover about 1.8% of the sample. Material for sequencing was PBMCs. The receptors here all came from a man aged 18-30 years in good health and CMV-seronegative.

The rearrangement joins TRBV11-3 to TRBJ1-5; the D gene is possibly TRBD1 (5 bases). The CDR3 runs to 15 residues. V lost 4 bases and J lost 4, with 14 bases in between. Germline CDR1 reads SGHNT; CDR2 reads YENEEA. In nucleotides, the CDR3 is TGTGCCAGCAGCTCTAGGACACTGAAAAATCAGCCCCAGCATTTT. It translates to CASSSRTLKNQPQHF.

The chain carries TRBV9 and TRBJ2-2; D gene ambiguous. CDR1 and CDR2 (germline): SGDLS, YYNGEE. Trimming removed 0 bases at V and 4 bases at J, with 10 bases between. CDR3 length equals 15 residues. CDR3 loop: CASSVAFLSTGELFF. DNA for the CDR3: TGTGCCAGCAGCGTAGCTTTTCTATCCACCGGGGAGCTGTTTTTT.

The chain combines TRBV4-3 with TRBJ2-3, with D unresolved. The CDR3 covers 15 residues. Deletions cut 3 bases from V and 1 base from J, with 11 bases between. CDR1 is LGHNA and CDR2 is YSLEER in the germline V gene. This CDR3 reads CASSQHTDRTDTQYF. In DNA, the CDR3 is TGCGCCAGCAGCCAGCATACAGACCGCACAGATACGCAGTATTTT.

This clone has a single count. Compared with germline, one end of the junction differs, possibly owing to a read error. The J gene is TRBJ1-1, the V gene TRBV15; D is unresolved. Germline V CDR1 and CDR2: LNHNV, YYDKDF (reference sequence). The CDR3 totals 12 residues. CDR3 nucleotides: TGTGCCACCAGCAGAGATAACACCGAAGCTTTCTTT. Translation: CATSRDNTEAFF.

This chain joins TRBV25-1 and TRBJ1-5; no reliable D call. Trimming shortened V by 2 bases and J by 9 bases, and 14 bases separated the two germline ends. CDR3 size: 14 residues. Germline assignment: CDR1 MGHDK and CDR2 SYGVNS. The CDR3 loop is CASSETNIFRPQHF. The CDR3 region has the DNA TGTGCCAGCAGTGAAACAAACATCTTCAGGCCCCAGCATTTT.